A single sample gave rise to the 10 T cell receptor beta chains below, sequenced in a study of cytomegalovirus exposure and HLA in healthy donors. The PCR contained 60 Vbeta and 13 Jbeta primers. Sequencing used immunoSEQ multiplex PCR; TCRdb keeps in-frame clones, though not all of them. The repertoire has under 150,000 clones, around 79% of them found once; the top ten carry under 3%. Specimen: PBMCs. Receptors were obtained from a man aged 35 to 55 in good health and CMV-seropositive.

The V and J genes are TRBV7-2 and TRBJ1-1; tentatively, D is TRBD1 (5 bases). This CDR3 has 15 residues. Trimming shortened V by 4 bases and J by 1 base, and 13 bases separated the two germline ends. Germline loops: CDR1 SGHTA, CDR2 FQGNSA. The CDR3 reads CASSSEKTGNTEAFF. CDR3 DNA: TGTGCCAGCAGCTCCGAAAAAACAGGGAACACTGAAGCTTTCTTT.

This clone was seen a single time. This rearrangement joins TRBV4-1 to TRBJ1-3; possibly TRBD1 for D (6 bases). Germline CDR1 and CDR2: MGHRA and YSYEKL. The V gene lost 2 bases and the J gene lost 1 base, with 15 bases spanning the gap. This CDR3 is 17 amino acids long. CDR3 in amino acids: CASSQPYREISGNTIYF. As DNA, the CDR3 is TGCGCCAGCAGCCAACCGTACAGGGAAATATCTGGAAACACCATATATTTT.

This clone was counted only a few times. The chain links TRBV4-1 to TRBJ2-7; D ambiguous. V gave up 0 bases and J gave up 0 bases, with 6 bases separating them. Per germline, CDR1 MGHRA and CDR2 YSYEKL. This CDR3 has 14 amino acids. The CDR3: CASSQDPSSYEQYF. The CDR3 DNA sequence: TGCGCCAGCAGCCAAGATCCTTCCTCCTACGAGCAGTACTTC.

This chain uses TRBV28 with TRBJ2-1; 7 bases map to TRBD1. Germline trimming cut 5 bases from V and 7 bases from J; bases unmatched to any gene: 11. The CDR3 runs to 15 residues. Per germline, CDR1 MDHEN and CDR2 SYDVKM. The CDR3 bases are TGTGCCAGCAGTCCAGCTCTGACAGGGATTAATGAGCAGTTCTTC. Translated, it gives CASSPALTGINEQFF.

The chain links TRBV10-3 to TRBJ2-7; 13 positions match TRBD2. Germline loops: CDR1 ENHRY, CDR2 SYGVKD. V was clipped by 3 bases and J by 4 bases; unmatched bases: 3. The CDR3 loop spans 15 amino acids. For the CDR3, the DNA is TGTGCCATCAGTGAACCGACTAGCGGGGGGTACGAGCAGTACTTC. Translating it yields CAISEPTSGGYEQYF.

The genes are TRBV5-6 and TRBJ2-7, with 8 nucleotides matching TRBD1. The junction had 6 bases not matched to a gene; V was cut back by 4 bases and J by 6 bases. This CDR3 spans 13 amino acids. Per the germline V gene, CDR1 is SGHDT and CDR2 is YYEEEE. The CDR3: CASSLDRAGEQYF. In DNA, the CDR3 is TGTGCCAGCAGCCTGGACAGGGCGGGCGAGCAGTACTTC. The full variable domain, in which reference TRBV5-6 and TRBJ2-7 provide the parts outside the CDR3, is DAGVTQSPTHLIKTRGQQVTLRCSPKSGHDTVSWYQQALGQGPQFIFQYYEEEERQRGNFPDRFSGHQFPNYSSELNVNALLLGDSALYLCASSLDRAGEQYFGPGTRLTVT.

This chain joins TRBV9 and TRBJ2-1; maybe TRBD1 (7 bases). This CDR3 is built from 16 residues. Deletions cut 0 bases from V and 6 bases from J, with 16 bases between. Germline CDR1 reads SGDLS; CDR2 reads YYNGEE. The CDR3 loop reads CASSVEGGGQLNEQFF. The DNA of the CDR3 is TGTGCCAGCAGCGTAGAAGGAGGGGGCCAACTCAATGAGCAGTTCTTC.

The V gene is TRBV5-1, the J gene TRBJ2-5; 8 bases are a match to TRBD2. The J call may be incorrect, as the DNA end agrees better with TRBJ2-7. The CDR3 has 15 amino acids. Germline V gene lookup returns CDR1 SGHRS and CDR2 YFSETQ. CDR3 nucleotides: TGCGCCAGCAGCTTGGAAGGTAGCGGGGCCCACGAGCAGTACTTC. Translating it yields CASSLEGSGAHEQYF.

The chain's CDR3 is CAISGDGRAYEQFF. In nucleotides, the CDR3 is TGTGCCATCAGTGGTGACGGGAGGGCCTATGAGCAGTTCTTC. The chain recombines TRBV10-3 with TRBJ2-1; 8 bases line up with TRBD2. CDR3 length: 14 amino acids. Germline V lookup: CDR1 ENHRY, CDR2 SYGVKD. Germline trimming cut 4 bases from V and 8 bases from J; bases unmatched to any gene: 7.

The rearrangement links TRBV19 to TRBJ2-7, with no clear D. Germline loops: CDR1 LNHDA, CDR2 SQIVND (reference sequence). This CDR3 comprises 13 residues. Trimming shortened V by 2 bases and J by 2 bases, and 7 bases separated the two germline ends. In DNA, the CDR3 is TGTGCCAGTAGTATATTCAGGACCTACGAGCAGTACTTC. Residues: CASSIFRTYEQYF. Full variable domain (rest looked up from reference TRBV19 and TRBJ2-7): DGGITQSPKYLFRKEGQNVTLSCEQNLNHDAMYWYRQDPGQGLRLIYYSQIVNDFQKGDIAEGYSVSREKKESFPLTVTSAQKNPTAFYLCASSIFRTYEQYFGPGTRLTVT.